This TCR beta chain was profiled in a study of CD8 T cells in Susac syndrome. cDNA came from approximately 0.5 to 1 ug RNA primed by random hexamers. A multiplex approach, immunoSEQ multiplex PCR, amplified TCR beta CDR3 across 54 Vbeta and 13 Jbeta. TCRdb ran MiXCR on the immunoSEQ multiplex PCR reads and lists one entry per CDR3 protein. Counted here are some 70,000 distinct CDR3 sequences, 85% to 95% occurring once; the ten biggest clones make up about 0.61%. The TCR was taken from a human donor with multiple sclerosis. Sequencing was performed on CD8+ T cells from PBMCs.

The CDR3 reads CASSARDSGIKDTQYF. In DNA, the CDR3 is TGTGCCAGTAGTGCGCGCGACAGTGGGATCAAGGATACGCAGTATTTT. J is TRBJ2-3 and V is TRBV19, with D possibly being TRBD1 (5 bases). V was pared by 5 bases and J by 6 bases, with 21 bases between. Germline-derived CDR1 and CDR2 are LNHDA and SQIVND (reference sequence). This CDR3 has 16 residues.